Presented here are 32 T cell receptor beta chains from one specimen sequenced in a study of vaccination and CD4 T cells after COVID-19. For these receptors, no antigen is known. As to time point: late sampling 161 to 241 days after vaccination in a few convalescent patients. The treatment: 10-day PBMC culture with coronavirus spike peptide pools or control peptides (ViraFEST assay). The Oncomine TCR Beta short-read assay was applied to DNA of cultured CD4+ T cells. TCRdb reanalysed the PCR reads using MiXCR and keeps one entry per CDR3 protein. The profile shows about 20,000 distinct CDR3 sequences, around 37% of them singletons. The source material was CD4+ T cells from blood, cultured in vitro, sampled about 7 months after SARS-CoV-2 vaccination. The receptors originated from a human donor who had recovered from COVID-19.

This chain connects TRBV10-3 to TRBJ2-7; D is unresolved. Per germline, CDR1 ENHRY and CDR2 SYGVKD. The CDR3 contains 14 residues. Deletions cut 6 bases from V and 5 bases from J, with 17 bases between. CDR3 DNA sequence: TGTGCCATCAGGAGTTTAGGGCAATACGACGAGCAGTACTTC. Translation gives CAIRSLGQYDEQYF.

This clonotype was detected only a few times. This sequence joins TRBV7-3 and TRBJ2-3; D remains unclear. CDR3 size: 14 residues. Trimming took 2 bases from V and 4 from J, leaving 10 bases between them. The germline V gene has CDR1 SGHTA and CDR2 FQGTGA. DNA of the CDR3: TGTGCCAGCAGCTTAGGAGTATCACCAGATACGCAGTATTTT. It encodes CASSLGVSPDTQYF.

The chain employs TRBV7-9 and TRBJ1-3; no clear D gene. Trimming took off 5 bases at V and 6 bases at J, with 11 bases between the two ends. CDR3 length equals 13 residues. Germline values: CDR1 SEHNR, CDR2 FQNEAQ (reference sequence). The CDR3 spells CASSNGPANTIYF. The DNA of the CDR3 is TGTGCCAGCAGCAATGGGCCGGCAAACACCATATATTTT.

This chain joins TRBV2 and TRBJ2-2; TRBD2 might be the D (6 bases). Germline-derived CDR1 and CDR2 are SNHLY and FYNNEI. V was shortened by 4 bases and J by 1 base, with 10 bases between the two germline ends. This CDR3 has 15 amino acids. The CDR3 nucleotides are TGTGCCAGCAGTGCGCCGGGACTGAACACCGGGGAGCTGTTTTTT. Amino acid sequence: CASSAPGLNTGELFF.

The rearrangement joins TRBV7-3 to TRBJ2-1; weak D call: TRBD1 (5 bases). The CDR3 is 13 amino acids. The germline V gene has CDR1 SGHTA and CDR2 FQGTGA. Trimming took off 4 bases at V and 4 bases at J, with 8 bases between the two ends. CDR3 sequence reads: CASSSQGYNEQFF. The CDR3, as DNA: TGTGCCAGCAGCTCCCAGGGTTACAATGAGCAGTTCTTC.

The V and J genes are TRBV7-3 and TRBJ2-2; 10 bases fit TRBD2. The J segment lost 6 bases and the V segment lost 2 bases, leaving 6 bases of the junction unmatched. Looked up from germline, CDR1 is SGHTA and CDR2 is FQGTGA. The CDR3 runs to 16 residues. In nucleotides, the CDR3 is TGTGCCAGCAGCTTATATAGTCTAGCGGGAGCCGGGGAGCTGTTTTTT. It encodes CASSLYSLAGAGELFF.

V usage is TRBV10-3 and J usage is TRBJ1-6, with a weak D call TRBD1 (6 bases). Germline V gene lookup returns CDR1 ENHRY and CDR2 SYGVKD. The V end was cut by 1 base, the J end by 7 bases, with 8 bases between. The CDR3 covers 14 residues. The DNA of the CDR3 is TGTGCCATCAGTGAGTTAGGACAGAATTCACCCCTCCACTTT. Translated: CAISELGQNSPLHF.

V gene TRBV15 combines with J gene TRBJ1-1, with D uncertain. V was trimmed by 4 bases and J by 1 base, leaving 7 bases between them. Per germline, CDR1 LNHNV and CDR2 YYDKDF (reference sequence). This CDR3 is 13 amino acids long. CDR3 region: CATSTERNTEAFF. The CDR3 DNA reads TGTGCCACCAGCACGGAGAGGAACACTGAAGCTTTCTTT.

This chain joins TRBV6-2 or TRBV6-3 and TRBJ2-5; possibly TRBD1 for D (6 bases). The CDR3 has 14 amino acids. Deletions cut 4 bases from V and 2 bases from J, with 11 bases between. Germline V gene lookup returns CDR1 MNHEY and CDR2 SVGEGT. DNA of the CDR3: TGTGCCAGCAGTTCCCTCGGACAGCAAGAGACCCAGTACTTC. Translated: CASSSLGQQETQYF.

The table lists this clonotype with a few counts. The V call is TRBV11-2, the J call TRBJ2-7; unclear D gene. Deletions cut 5 bases from V and 3 bases from J, with 8 bases between. Germline CDR1 SGHAT, CDR2 FQNNGV. This CDR3 is built from 12 residues. The CDR3 is CASSRFVYEQYF. The CDR3 DNA reads TGTGCCAGCAGCCGTTTTGTCTACGAGCAGTACTTC.

The V gene is TRBV7-2, the J gene TRBJ2-5, with TRBD1 matching 8 bases. Trimming at V came to 5 bases and at J to 1 base, leaving 15 bases not matched to a gene. CDR3 length equals 18 residues. The germline gives CDR1 SGHTA, CDR2 FQGNSA. The CDR3 DNA is TGTGCCAGCAGCCCCGGACAGGGTAGAGGTTCAGGCCAAGAGACCCAGTACTTC. Translating gives CASSPGQGRGSGQETQYF.

This clonotype was found a few times. J is TRBJ2-7 and V is TRBV19; D perhaps matches TRBD1 (6 bases). V shed 5 bases and J shed 6 bases, with 17 bases lying between them. CDR1 is LNHDA, CDR2 SQIVND, per germline (reference sequence). The CDR3 loop spans 14 amino acids. The DNA for the CDR3 is TGTGCCAGTAGTGGGGGACAAGCTGCTGGCGAGCAGTACTTC. Translated, it gives CASSGGQAAGEQYF. Full variable domain (missing parts from reference TRBV19 and TRBJ2-7): DGGITQSPKYLFRKEGQNVTLSCEQNLNHDAMYWYRQDPGQGLRLIYYSQIVNDFQKGDIAEGYSVSREKKESFPLTVTSAQKNPTAFYLCASSGGQAAGEQYFGPGTRLTVT.

The V and J genes are TRBV7-2 and TRBJ2-5; D not resolved. Trimming shortened V by 3 bases and J by 2 bases, and 7 bases separated the two germline ends. Germline CDR1 is SGHTA and CDR2 is FQGNSA. The length of the CDR3 is 13 residues. CDR3 in amino acids: CASSLRQQETQYF. CDR3 sequence (DNA): TGTGCCAGCAGCTTGAGGCAGCAAGAGACCCAGTACTTC.

In nucleotides, the CDR3 is TGTGCCAGCAGTACACAAACGGAGAGGGGTCAGCCCCAGCATTTT. Its translation is CASSTQTERGQPQHF. V and J are TRBV6-2 or TRBV6-3 and TRBJ1-5, with D tentatively TRBD1 (5 bases). In germline, CDR1 is MNHEY, CDR2 SVGEGT. The CDR3 is made up of 15 amino acids. V was pared by 5 bases and J by 6 bases, with 17 bases between.

The chain uses TRBV28 and TRBJ2-1, with D possibly matching TRBD2 (5 bases). V gave up 7 bases and J gave up 5 bases, with 15 bases separating them. The CDR3 has 14 residues. Germline CDR1 reads MDHEN; CDR2 reads SYDVKM. The chain's CDR3 is CASMRASLNNEQFF. The CDR3, as DNA: TGTGCCAGCATGAGGGCTAGCCTTAACAATGAGCAGTTCTTC.

The chain carries TRBV2 and TRBJ2-3; D uncertain. There are 12 residues in the CDR3. The V gene's germline CDR1 is SNHLY and CDR2 FYNNEI. Trimming cost V 6 bases and J 2 bases, with 6 bases left between them. The DNA of the CDR3 is TGTGCCAGCAGCGCCAACACAGATACGCAGTATTTT. As protein: CASSANTDTQYF.

This clonotype has only a few counts. This chain uses TRBV7-9 with TRBJ1-5; TRBD1 matches at 9 bases. CDR3 size: 13 residues. From germline, CDR1 is SEHNR and CDR2 FQNEAQ (reference sequence). V lost 5 bases to trimming and J lost 6 bases; unmatched junction nucleotides: 2. The CDR3 DNA sequence: TGTGCCAGCAGCAGGGACAGGGCTCAGCCCCAGCATTTT. Its translation is CASSRDRAQPQHF.

The chain recombines TRBV12-3 or TRBV12-4 with TRBJ2-5; D call uncertain. This CDR3 region has 13 residues. Trimming stripped 3 bases from V and 1 base from J, with 6 bases between. This chain's CDR3 is CASSLELQETQYF. The DNA for the CDR3 is TGTGCCAGCAGTTTGGAACTCCAAGAGACCCAGTACTTC.

The chain recombines TRBV2 with TRBJ1-1; D ambiguous. Germline-derived CDR1 and CDR2 are SNHLY and FYNNEI. This CDR3 contains 11 residues. The germline V and J ends were trimmed by 6 bases and 5 bases, with 7 bases remaining between them. CDR3 loop: CASSKGTEAFF. DNA for the CDR3: TGTGCCAGCAGCAAAGGGACTGAAGCTTTCTTT.

This clonotype showed up just a few times. The chain recombines TRBV7-9 with TRBJ1-1, with a possible D match to TRBD1 (6 bases). The V gene's germline CDR1 is SEHNR and CDR2 FQNEAQ (reference sequence). The CDR3 loop spans 15 amino acids. Trimming left V 5 bases short and J 4 bases short, with 17 bases between. The CDR3 spells CASSTWKGVPTEAFF. DNA for the CDR3: TGTGCCAGCAGCACTTGGAAGGGGGTACCCACTGAAGCTTTCTTT. Full variable domain (rest looked up from reference TRBV7-9 and TRBJ1-1): DTGVSQNPRHKITKRGQNVTFRCDPISEHNRLYWYRQTLGQGPEFLTYFQNEAQLEKSRLLSDRFSAERPKGSFSTLEIQRTEQGDSAMYLCASSTWKGVPTEAFFGQGTRLTVV.

This chain joins TRBV20-1 and TRBJ2-2; D not certain. There are 14 residues in the CDR3. Trimming shortened V by 3 bases and J by 6 bases, and 14 bases separated the two germline ends. CDR1 and CDR2 from the germline V gene are DFQATT and SNEGSKA (reference sequence). CDR3 in DNA: TGCAGTGCTAGGAACATACGTTCGTCCGGGGAGCTGTTTTTT. Protein sequence: CSARNIRSSGELFF.

The genes are TRBV15 and TRBJ2-5; 13 nucleotides line up with TRBD2. The germline CDR1 and CDR2 sequences are LNHNV and YYDKDF (reference sequence). CDR3 length equals 16 residues. Losses at the gene ends were 1 base for V and 2 bases for J; bases not matched to a gene: 1. CDR3 DNA sequence: TGTGCCACCAGCAGAGGGACTAGCGGGGGTCAAGAGACCCAGTACTTC. Amino acids: CATSRGTSGGQETQYF.

V is TRBV4-1 and J is TRBJ2-5; 11 bases line up with TRBD2. CDR3 length: 14 amino acids. With 5 bases clipped from V and 5 bases from J, the junction kept 4 bases outside the gene matches. Germline-derived CDR1 and CDR2 are MGHRA and YSYEKL. The CDR3 loop reads CASSKLAGVETQYF. The CDR3 nucleotides read TGCGCCAGCAGCAAACTAGCGGGAGTCGAGACCCAGTACTTC.

This clonotype was seen once. The V call is TRBV5-4, the J call TRBJ2-5, with D maybe TRBD1 (6 bases). Trimming took off 4 bases at V and 3 bases at J, with 10 bases between the two ends. Germline CDR1 and CDR2: SGHNT and YYREEE (reference sequence). CDR3 length equals 13 residues. The CDR3 spells CASSRWTEETQYF. The CDR3 DNA follows: TGTGCCAGCAGCCGGTGGACAGAAGAGACCCAGTACTTC. Full variable domain (missing parts from reference TRBV5-4 and TRBJ2-5): ETGVTQSPTHLIKTRGQQVTLRCSSQSGHNTVSWYQQALGQGPQFIFQYYREEENGRGNFPPRFSGLQFPNYSSELNVNALELDDSALYLCASSRWTEETQYFGPGTRLLVL.

The rearrangement uses TRBV24-1 and TRBJ2-1, with D hard to call. Trimming removed 4 bases at V and 5 bases at J, with 11 bases between. CDR3 size: 14 residues. Germline V gives CDR1 KGHDR, CDR2 SFDVKD. The CDR3 here is CATSDPSGHNEQFF. In nucleotides, the CDR3 is TGTGCCACCAGTGACCCCTCAGGCCACAATGAGCAGTTCTTC.

The V call is TRBV20-1, the J call TRBJ1-5, with TRBD1 matching over 7 bases. Germline lookup yields CDR1 DFQATT and CDR2 SNEGSKA (reference sequence). V dropped 1 base and J dropped 6; count of bases not matched to a gene: 9. CDR3 length: 15 amino acids. Written as DNA, the CDR3 is TGCAGTGCTAGAGGTATAGGGGGCGCGGGTCAGCCCCAGCATTTT. This codes for CSARGIGGAGQPQHF.

About this clonotype: The DNA is omitted, as the CDR3 cannot be located on it reliably, and the CDR3 follows TCRdb's listing. The V and J genes are TRBV21-1 and TRBJ2-2; the DNA was not compared with TRBD1, the D call given in the table. TRBV21-1 is described as a pseudogene. Counting both end residues, the CDR3 totals 18 amino acids. CDR3 protein: CASSTPGQGHGTPGSCFF.

In its sample, this clonotype was seen a few times. This chain links TRBV10-3 with TRBJ2-5, with 7 bases identical to TRBD2. The germline CDR1 and CDR2 sequences are ENHRY and SYGVKD. J lost 5 bases, V lost 4 bases, and 7 bases had no gene match. The CDR3 runs 14 residues. The CDR3 loop reads CAISAPSGGETQYF. The CDR3 nucleotides read TGTGCCATCAGTGCTCCTAGCGGCGGCGAGACCCAGTACTTC.

The rearrangement links TRBV12-3 or TRBV12-4 to TRBJ2-7, with TRBD2 matching over 7 bases. The CDR3 covers 12 residues. Unmatched junction bases numbered 3, after V lost 3 bases and J lost 7 bases. The CDR3 DNA reads TGTGCCAGCAGTTTCTGGGGAGGGGAGCAGTACTTC. Translated: CASSFWGGEQYF.

The chain has TRBV27 and TRBJ2-7, with 7 bases that match TRBD1. Germline V gene sequence: CDR1 MNHEY, CDR2 SMNVEV (reference sequence). The CDR3 length is 17 residues. The ends lost 2 bases at V and 6 bases at J; junction bases unmatched: 16. The CDR3 loop is CASSLRLGTAEGVEQYF. CDR3 nucleotide sequence: TGTGCCAGCAGTTTAAGACTGGGGACAGCCGAAGGAGTCGAGCAGTACTTC.

This clonotype has only a few counts. V and J are TRBV6-1 and TRBJ1-5, with D possibly matching TRBD1 (6 bases). Germline values: CDR1 MNHNS, CDR2 SASEGT. CDR3 size: 17 residues. With 6 bases removed from V and 0 bases from J, the gap between germline ends came to 18 bases. The CDR3 loop reads CASRPMDSAYSNQPQHF. In DNA form, the CDR3 reads TGTGCCAGCAGGCCAATGGACAGTGCCTATAGCAATCAGCCCCAGCATTTT.

This chain joins TRBV6-2 or TRBV6-3 and TRBJ1-2, with TRBD1 matching 8 bases. V shed 2 bases, J shed 2 bases, and the junction held 7 bases outside the gene matches. Germline CDR1 is MNHEY and CDR2 is SVGEGT. This CDR3 is 16 amino acids long. The chain's CDR3 is CASSYQRTGRNYGYTF. For the CDR3, the DNA is TGTGCCAGCAGTTACCAGAGGACAGGGAGAAACTATGGCTACACCTTC.